This record concerns one T cell receptor beta chain sequence. The read ends 3 residues shy of where the CDR3 ends; the end is completed using the germline J gene. The data were taken from a study of Tregs in tolerant kidney transplant recipients. The V segment lost 2 bases and the J segment 2 bases; nucleotides outside the gene matches: 5. The germline gives CDR1 MNHEY, CDR2 SVGEGT. The CDR3 runs to 15 residues. Method: immunoSEQ multiplex PCR; TCRdb's copy keeps in-frame clones and lacks some. Here the sample table reports roughly 48,000 clones. The sequencing used CD4+ T cells from blood, collected before the transplant. The chain combines TRBV6-2 or TRBV6-3 with TRBJ1-2; 7 nucleotides match TRBD1. This clonotype was obtained from a human donor who received a combined kidney and bone marrow transplant. CDR3 sequence reads: CASSYRDSTNYGYTF. CDR3 DNA, as far as it was read: TGTGCCAGCAGTTACCGGGACAGCACGAACTATGGC.